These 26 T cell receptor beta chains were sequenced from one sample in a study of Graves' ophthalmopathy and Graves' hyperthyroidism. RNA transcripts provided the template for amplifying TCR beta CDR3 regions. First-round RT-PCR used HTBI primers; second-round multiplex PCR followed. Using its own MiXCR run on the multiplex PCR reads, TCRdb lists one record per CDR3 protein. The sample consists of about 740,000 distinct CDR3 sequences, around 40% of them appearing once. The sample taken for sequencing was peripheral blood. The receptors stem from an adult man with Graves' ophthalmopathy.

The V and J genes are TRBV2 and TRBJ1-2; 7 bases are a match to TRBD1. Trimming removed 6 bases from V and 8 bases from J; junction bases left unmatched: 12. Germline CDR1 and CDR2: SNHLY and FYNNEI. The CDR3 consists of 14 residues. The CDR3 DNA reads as TGTGCCAGCAGCTCCAAACCTACAGGGGACGGCTACACCTTC. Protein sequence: CASSSKPTGDGYTF.

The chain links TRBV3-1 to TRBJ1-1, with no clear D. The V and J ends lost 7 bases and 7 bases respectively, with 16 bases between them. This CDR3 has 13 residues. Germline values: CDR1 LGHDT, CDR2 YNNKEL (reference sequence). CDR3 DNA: TGTGCCAGCACCGGCGGCCTCTTTGGTGAAGCTTTCTTT. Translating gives CASTGGLFGEAFF.

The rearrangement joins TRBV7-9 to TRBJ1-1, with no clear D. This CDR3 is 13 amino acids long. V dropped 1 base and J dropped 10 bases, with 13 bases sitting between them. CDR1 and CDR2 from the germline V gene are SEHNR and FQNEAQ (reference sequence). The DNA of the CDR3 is TGTGCCAGCAGCTTAGACGCCGAAAGGCGAGCTTTCTTT. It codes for CASSLDAERRAFF.

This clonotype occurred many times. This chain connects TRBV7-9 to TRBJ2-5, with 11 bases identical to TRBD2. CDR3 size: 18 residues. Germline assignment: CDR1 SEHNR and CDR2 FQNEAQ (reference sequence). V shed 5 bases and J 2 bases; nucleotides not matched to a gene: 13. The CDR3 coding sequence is TGTGCCAGCAGCCCCGAACTAGCGGGAGAGAGAAGACAAGAGACCCAGTACTTC. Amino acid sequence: CASSPELAGERRQETQYF.

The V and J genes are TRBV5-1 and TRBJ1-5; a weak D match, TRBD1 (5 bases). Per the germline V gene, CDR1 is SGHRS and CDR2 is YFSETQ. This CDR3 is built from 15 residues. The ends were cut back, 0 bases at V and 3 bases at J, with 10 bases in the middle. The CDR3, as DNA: TGCGCCAGCAGCTTGGGAGGGACCTTCAATCAGCCCCAGCATTTT. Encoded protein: CASSLGGTFNQPQHF.

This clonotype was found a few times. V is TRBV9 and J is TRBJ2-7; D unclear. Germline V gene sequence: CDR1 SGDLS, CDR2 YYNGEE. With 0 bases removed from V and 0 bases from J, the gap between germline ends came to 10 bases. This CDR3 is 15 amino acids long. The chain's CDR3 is CASSVAPGSSYEQYF. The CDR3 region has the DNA TGTGCCAGCAGCGTAGCCCCGGGTAGCTCCTACGAGCAGTACTTC.

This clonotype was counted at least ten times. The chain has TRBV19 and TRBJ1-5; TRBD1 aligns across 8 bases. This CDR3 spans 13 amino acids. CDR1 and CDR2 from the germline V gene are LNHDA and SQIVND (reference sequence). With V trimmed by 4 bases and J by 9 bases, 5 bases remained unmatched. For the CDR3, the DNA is TGTGCCAGTAGTACCCGACAGGGGTTGCCCCAGCATTTT. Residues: CASSTRQGLPQHF.

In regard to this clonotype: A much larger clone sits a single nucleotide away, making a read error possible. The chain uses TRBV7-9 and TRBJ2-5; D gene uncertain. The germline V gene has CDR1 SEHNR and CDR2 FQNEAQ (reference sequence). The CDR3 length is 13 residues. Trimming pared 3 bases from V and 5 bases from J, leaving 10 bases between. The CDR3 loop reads CASSFEAPETQYF. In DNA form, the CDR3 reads TGTGCCAGCAGCTTTGAGGCTCCGGAGACCCAGTACTTC.

CDR3 protein: CSARAGGENYEQYF. CDR3 sequence (DNA): TGCAGTGCTAGAGCGGGAGGCGAGAACTACGAGCAGTACTTC. The chain recombines TRBV20-1 with TRBJ2-7; 7 positions agree with TRBD2. Germline CDR1 is DFQATT and CDR2 is SNEGSKA (reference sequence). This CDR3 is 14 amino acids long. Trimming took 1 base from V and 3 from J; bases not matched to a gene: 6.

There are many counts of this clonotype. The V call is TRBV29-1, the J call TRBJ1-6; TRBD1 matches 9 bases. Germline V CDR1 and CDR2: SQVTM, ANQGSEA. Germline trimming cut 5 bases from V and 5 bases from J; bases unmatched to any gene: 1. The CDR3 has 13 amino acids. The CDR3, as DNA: TGCAGCGTTCGGGACAGGGATAATTCACCCCTCCACTTT. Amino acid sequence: CSVRDRDNSPLHF. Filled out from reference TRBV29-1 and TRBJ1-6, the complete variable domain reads SAVISQKPSRDICQRGTSLTIQCQVDSQVTMMFWYRQQPGQSLTLIATANQGSEATYESGFVIDKFPISRPNLTFSTLTVSNMSPEDSSIYLCSVRDRDNSPLHFGNGTRLTVT.

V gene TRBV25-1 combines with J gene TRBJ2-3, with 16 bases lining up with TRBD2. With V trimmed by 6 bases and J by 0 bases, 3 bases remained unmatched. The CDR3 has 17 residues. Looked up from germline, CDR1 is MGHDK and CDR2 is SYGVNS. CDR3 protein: CASRGLAGGSSTDTQYF. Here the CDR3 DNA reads TGTGCCAGCAGGGGACTAGCGGGAGGGTCTAGCACAGATACGCAGTATTTT.

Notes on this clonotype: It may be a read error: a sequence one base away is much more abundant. CDR3 nucleotides: TGCAGCGTTTGGAGGGAGGAGACCCAGAACTTC. It translates to CSVWREETQNF. V gene TRBV29-1 combines with J gene TRBJ2-5; D perhaps matches TRBD2 (6 bases). Germline V gene lookup returns CDR1 SQVTM and CDR2 ANQGSEA. CDR3 size: 11 residues.

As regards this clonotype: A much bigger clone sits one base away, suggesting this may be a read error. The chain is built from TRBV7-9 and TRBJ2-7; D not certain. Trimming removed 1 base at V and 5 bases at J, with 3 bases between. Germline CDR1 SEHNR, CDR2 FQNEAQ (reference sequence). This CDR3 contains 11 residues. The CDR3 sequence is CASSLENEQYF. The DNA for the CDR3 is TGTGCCAGCAGCTTAGAAAACGAGCAGTACTTC.

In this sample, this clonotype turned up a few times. In DNA form, the CDR3 reads TGTGCCAGCAGCCAAGCCCGCTCCTATAATTCACCCCTCCACTTT. Protein product: CASSQARSYNSPLHF. The chain carries TRBV9 and TRBJ1-6; D gene uncertain. The CDR3 is 15 residues long. Per germline, CDR1 SGDLS and CDR2 YYNGEE. Trimming shortened V by 4 bases and J by 0 bases, and 8 bases separated the two germline ends.

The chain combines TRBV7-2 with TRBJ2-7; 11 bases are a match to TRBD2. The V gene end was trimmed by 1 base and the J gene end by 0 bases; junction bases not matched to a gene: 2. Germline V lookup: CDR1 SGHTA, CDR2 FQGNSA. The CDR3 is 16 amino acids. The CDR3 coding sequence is TGTGCCAGCAGCTTAGTTAGCGGGAGGGCCTCCTACGAGCAGTACTTC. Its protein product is CASSLVSGRASYEQYF.

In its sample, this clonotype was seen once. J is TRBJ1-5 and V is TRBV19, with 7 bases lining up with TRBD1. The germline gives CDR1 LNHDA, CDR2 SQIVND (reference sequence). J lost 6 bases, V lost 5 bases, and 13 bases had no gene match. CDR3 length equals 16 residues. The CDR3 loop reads CASSPIQGGGSQPQHF. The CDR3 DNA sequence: TGTGCCAGTAGTCCCATCCAGGGGGGGGGTAGTCAGCCCCAGCATTTT.

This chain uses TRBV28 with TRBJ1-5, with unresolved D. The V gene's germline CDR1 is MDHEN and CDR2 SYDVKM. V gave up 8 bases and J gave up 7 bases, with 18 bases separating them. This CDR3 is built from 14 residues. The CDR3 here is CASRAIQVVQPQHF. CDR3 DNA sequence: TGTGCCAGCCGGGCAATTCAGGTCGTCCAGCCCCAGCATTTT.

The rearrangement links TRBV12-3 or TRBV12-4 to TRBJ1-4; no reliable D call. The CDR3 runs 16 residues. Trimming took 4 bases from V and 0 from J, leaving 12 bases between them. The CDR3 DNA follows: TGTGCCAGCAGTTACTCCGACACAGCAACTAATGAAAAACTGTTTTTT. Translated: CASSYSDTATNEKLFF.

CDR3 sequence reads: CASSLRTRGIATQYF. DNA for the CDR3: TGTGCCAGCAGCTTGAGGACAAGGGGTATAGCGACCCAGTACTTC. The V call is TRBV7-6, the J call TRBJ2-5; weak D call: TRBD1 (5 bases). The V end lost 3 bases, the J end lost 7 bases, and 18 bases lay between the germline ends. From germline, CDR1 is SGHVS and CDR2 FNYEAQ. The CDR3 totals 15 residues.

CDR3 residues: CASSRGPGGYTF. The CDR3 DNA sequence: TGTGCCAGCAGTCGCGGCCCGGGGGGCTACACCTTC. The V call is TRBV7-9, the J call TRBJ1-2, with no clear D. The V end was cut by 6 bases, the J end by 8 bases, with 13 bases between. This CDR3 spans 12 amino acids. Germline V gives CDR1 SEHNR, CDR2 FQNEAQ (reference sequence).

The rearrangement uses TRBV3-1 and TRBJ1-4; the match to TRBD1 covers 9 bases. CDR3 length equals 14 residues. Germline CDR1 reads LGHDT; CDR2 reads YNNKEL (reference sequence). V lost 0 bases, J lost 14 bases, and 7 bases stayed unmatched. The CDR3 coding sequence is TGTGCCAGCAGCCAAGACACCGGGACAGGGAACCTGTTTTTT. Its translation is CASSQDTGTGNLFF.

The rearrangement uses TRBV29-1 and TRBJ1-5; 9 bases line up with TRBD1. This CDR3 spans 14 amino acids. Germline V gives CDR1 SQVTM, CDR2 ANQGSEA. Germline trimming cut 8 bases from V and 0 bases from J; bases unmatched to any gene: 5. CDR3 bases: TGCAGCTGGACAGGGGCATATAGCAATCAGCCCCAGCATTTT. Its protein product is CSWTGAYSNQPQHF.

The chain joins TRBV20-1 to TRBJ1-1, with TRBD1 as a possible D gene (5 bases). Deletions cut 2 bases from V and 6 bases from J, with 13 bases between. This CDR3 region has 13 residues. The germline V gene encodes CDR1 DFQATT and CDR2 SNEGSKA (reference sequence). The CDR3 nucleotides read TGCAGTGCTAGACGTTTTGGGGGTGCTGAAGCTTTCTTT. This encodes CSARRFGGAEAFF.

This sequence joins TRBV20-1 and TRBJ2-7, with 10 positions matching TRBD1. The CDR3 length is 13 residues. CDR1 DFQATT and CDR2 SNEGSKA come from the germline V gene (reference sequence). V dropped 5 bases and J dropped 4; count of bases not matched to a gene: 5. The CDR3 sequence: CSAQTGGSYEQYF. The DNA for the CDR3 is TGCAGTGCTCAGACAGGGGGCAGTTACGAGCAGTACTTC.

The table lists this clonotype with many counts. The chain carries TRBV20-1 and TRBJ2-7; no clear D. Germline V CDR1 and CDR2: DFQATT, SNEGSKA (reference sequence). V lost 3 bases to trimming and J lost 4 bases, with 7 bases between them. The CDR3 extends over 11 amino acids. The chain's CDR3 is CSARLEYEQYF. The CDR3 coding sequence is TGCAGTGCTAGGTTGGAATACGAGCAGTACTTC.

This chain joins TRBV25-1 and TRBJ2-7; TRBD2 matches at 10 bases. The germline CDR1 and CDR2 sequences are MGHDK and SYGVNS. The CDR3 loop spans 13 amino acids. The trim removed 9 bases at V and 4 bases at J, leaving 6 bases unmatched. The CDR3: CASTASGSYEQYF. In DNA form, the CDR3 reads TGTGCCAGTACAGCTAGCGGGAGTTACGAGCAGTACTTC.